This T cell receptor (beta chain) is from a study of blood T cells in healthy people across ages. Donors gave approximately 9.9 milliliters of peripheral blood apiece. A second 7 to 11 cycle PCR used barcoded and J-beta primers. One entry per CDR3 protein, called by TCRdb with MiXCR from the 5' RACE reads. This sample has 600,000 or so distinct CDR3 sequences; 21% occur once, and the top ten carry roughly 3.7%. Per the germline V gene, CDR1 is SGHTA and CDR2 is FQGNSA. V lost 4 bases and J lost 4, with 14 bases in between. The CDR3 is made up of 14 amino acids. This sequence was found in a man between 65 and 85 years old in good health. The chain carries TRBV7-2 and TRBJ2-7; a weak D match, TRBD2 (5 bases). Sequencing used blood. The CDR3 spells CASSSIGSTYEQYF. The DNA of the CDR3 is TGTGCCAGCAGCTCAATTGGGAGTACGTACGAGCAGTACTTC.